This T cell receptor (beta chain) came from a study of response to subunit inactivated influenza vaccine. TCRdb reprocessed the RT-PCR reads via MiXCR and lists one record per CDR3 protein. The repertoire has 800,000 to 1,000,000 distinct CDR3 sequences, less than 25% of them found once; the top ten carry roughly a tenth. The germline CDR1 and CDR2 sequences are SGHRS and YFSETQ. V shed 4 bases and J 0 bases; nucleotides not matched to a gene: 2. This CDR3 contains 14 residues. The genes are TRBV5-1 and TRBJ2-7, with 9 bases that match TRBD1. This sequence originates from a man aged 50 to 60 who received an inactivated influenza vaccine. Source: PBMCs from blood, taken around 5 days after vaccination. CDR3 region: CASSGDRASYEQYF. DNA of the CDR3: TGCGCCAGCAGCGGGGACAGGGCCTCCTACGAGCAGTACTTC.